These 9 T cell receptor beta chains were all obtained from the same sample, sequenced in a study of neurological immune-mediated disorders. From the 5' RACE reads, TCRdb called clonotypes with MiXCR, one entry per CDR3 protein. The repertoire consists of some 30,000 distinct CDR3 sequences, with about a sixth occurring once and the leading ten covering almost 5%. Time point noted: technical triplicate 3. The sample was CD4+ T cells from blood. Receptors originate from a female donor with HTLV-1-associated myelopathy (HAM/TSP).

In its sample, this clonotype was seen many times. The chain combines TRBV20-1 with TRBJ2-6; no clear D. Germline CDR1 reads DFQATT; CDR2 reads SNEGSKA (reference sequence). Trimming stripped 3 bases from V and 4 bases from J, with 13 bases between. The CDR3 length is 15 residues. The CDR3 here is CSARDPSLGANVLTF. The CDR3 region has the DNA TGCAGTGCTAGGGACCCCTCGCTGGGGGCCAACGTCCTGACTTTC.

This clonotype was detected many times. The chain links TRBV3-1 to TRBJ1-2; D is perhaps TRBD1 (5 bases). This CDR3 has 17 residues. In germline, CDR1 is LGHDT, CDR2 YNNKEL (reference sequence). V shed 0 bases and J shed 2 bases, with 16 bases lying between them. The CDR3 nucleotides are TGTGCCAGCAGCCAAGATCGGCTTGCAGGGCGAAACTATGGCTACACCTTC. Its translation is CASSQDRLAGRNYGYTF.

This clonotype was recorded at least ten times. The V and J genes are TRBV7-2 and TRBJ2-5, with 8 bases matching TRBD2. Germline V gene lookup returns CDR1 SGHTA and CDR2 FQGNSA. J gave up 1 base and V 3 bases, and 10 bases lay outside the gene matches. The CDR3 contains 17 residues. This CDR3 reads CASSLGGRGGPQETQYF. The CDR3 bases are TGTGCCAGCAGCTTGGGCGGACGCGGGGGGCCCCAAGAGACCCAGTACTTC.

This clonotype was counted ten times or more. The rearrangement joins TRBV4-1 to TRBJ2-1, with D possibly being TRBD2 (6 bases). Trimming pared 1 base from V and 3 bases from J, leaving 13 bases between. CDR1 and CDR2 (germline): MGHRA, YSYEKL. This CDR3 comprises 16 residues. The CDR3 region has the DNA TGCGCCAGCAGCCAAGCGGCGGGATCCAACTACAATGAGCAGTTCTTC. This translates into CASSQAAGSNYNEQFF.

This clonotype was detected many times. The V call is TRBV20-1, the J call TRBJ2-7; TRBD2 is a possible D gene (5 bases). The CDR3 covers 13 residues. Trimming took off 0 bases at V and 6 bases at J, with 12 bases between the two ends. Germline-derived CDR1 and CDR2 are DFQATT and SNEGSKA (reference sequence). CDR3 protein: CSARDGSPGEQYF. CDR3 DNA: TGCAGTGCTAGAGATGGGAGCCCGGGCGAGCAGTACTTC.

This clonotype occurred many times. The CDR3 spells CASSESSGSAYEQYF. CDR3 nucleotide sequence: TGCGCCAGCAGTGAGTCTAGCGGGAGTGCCTACGAGCAGTACTTC. The V call is TRBV10-2, the J call TRBJ2-7; 9 bases agree with TRBD2. The CDR3 consists of 15 residues. V shed 0 bases, J shed 2 bases, and the junction held 2 bases outside the gene matches. Germline lookup yields CDR1 WSHSY and CDR2 SAAADI.

In its sample, this clonotype was seen many times. The chain employs TRBV6-1 and TRBJ1-6, with D maybe TRBD1 (5 bases). The CDR3 has 15 residues. Trimming took 5 bases from V and 4 from J, leaving 12 bases between them. Per the germline V gene, CDR1 is MNHNS and CDR2 is SASEGT. This CDR3 reads CASSTQGIYNSPLHF. CDR3 nucleotide sequence: TGTGCCAGCAGTACGCAGGGCATTTATAATTCACCCCTCCACTTT.

This clonotype was found many times. The CDR3 loop reads CASSPQGTYEQYF. The CDR3 bases are TGTGCCAGCTCACCACAGGGCACCTACGAGCAGTACTTC. This rearrangement joins TRBV18 to TRBJ2-7, with no clear D. The CDR3 is made up of 13 amino acids. V was cut by 1 base and J by 2 bases, with 6 bases left in between. CDR1 KGHSH and CDR2 LQKENI come from the germline V gene.

This clonotype was recorded at least ten times. The chain combines TRBV20-1 with TRBJ2-1, with a weak D call TRBD1 (6 bases). The germline gives CDR1 DFQATT, CDR2 SNEGSKA (reference sequence). This CDR3 has 15 residues. The V and J ends lost 6 bases and 6 bases respectively, with 21 bases between them. The CDR3 DNA follows: TGCAGTGCCCCACAGCTACATTTAGGGGGCAATGAGCAGTTCTTC. Amino acid sequence: CSAPQLHLGGNEQFF.